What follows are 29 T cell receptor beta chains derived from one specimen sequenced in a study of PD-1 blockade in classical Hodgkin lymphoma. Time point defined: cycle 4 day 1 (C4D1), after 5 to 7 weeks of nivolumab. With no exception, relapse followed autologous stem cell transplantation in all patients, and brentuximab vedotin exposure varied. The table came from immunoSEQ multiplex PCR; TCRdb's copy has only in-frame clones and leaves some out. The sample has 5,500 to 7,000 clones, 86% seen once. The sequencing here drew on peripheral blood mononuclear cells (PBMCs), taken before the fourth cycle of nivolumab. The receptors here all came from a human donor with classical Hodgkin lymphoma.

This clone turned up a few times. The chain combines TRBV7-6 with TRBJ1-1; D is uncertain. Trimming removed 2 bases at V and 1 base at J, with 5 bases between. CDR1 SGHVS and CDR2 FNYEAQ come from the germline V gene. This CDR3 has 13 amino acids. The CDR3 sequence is CASSLSANTEAFF. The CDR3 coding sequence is TGTGCCAGCAGCTTATCGGCGAACACTGAAGCTTTCTTT.

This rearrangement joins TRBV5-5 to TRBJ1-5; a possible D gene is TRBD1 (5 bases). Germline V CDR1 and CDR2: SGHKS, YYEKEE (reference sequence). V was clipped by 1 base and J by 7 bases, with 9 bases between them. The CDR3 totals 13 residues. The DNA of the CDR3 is TGTGCCAGCAGCTTGAGTAAGGGGCAGCCCCAGCATTTT. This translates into CASSLSKGQPQHF. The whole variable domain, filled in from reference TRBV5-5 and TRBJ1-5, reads DAGVTQSPTHLIKTRGQQVTLRCSPISGHKSVSWYQQVLGQGPQFIFQYYEKEERGRGNFPDRFSARQFPNYSSELNVNALLLGDSALYLCASSLSKGQPQHFGDGTRLSIL.

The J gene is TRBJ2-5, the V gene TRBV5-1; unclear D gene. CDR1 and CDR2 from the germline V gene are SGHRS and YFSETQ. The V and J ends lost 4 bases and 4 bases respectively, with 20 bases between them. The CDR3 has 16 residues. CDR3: CASSPNSYIPPETQYF. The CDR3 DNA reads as TGCGCCAGCAGCCCCAACAGCTATATACCGCCAGAGACCCAGTACTTC.

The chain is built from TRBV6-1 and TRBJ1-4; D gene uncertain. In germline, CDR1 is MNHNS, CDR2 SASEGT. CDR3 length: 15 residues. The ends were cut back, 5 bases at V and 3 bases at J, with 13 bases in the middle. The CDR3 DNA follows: TGTGCCAGCAGTCTCCAGGAGATGGCTAATGAAAAACTGTTTTTT. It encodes CASSLQEMANEKLFF.

This CDR3 reads CASSPQGLVFDTQYF. CDR3 bases: TGTGCCAGCAGCCCCCAGGGGCTAGTTTTTGATACGCAGTATTTT. The chain is built from TRBV7-2 and TRBJ2-3; maybe TRBD1 (6 bases). Trimming removed 5 bases from V and 6 bases from J, with 18 bases in between. The CDR3 is made up of 15 amino acids. Germline V gene data show CDR1 as SGHTA and CDR2 as FQGNSA. Filled out from reference TRBV7-2 and TRBJ2-3, the complete variable domain reads GAGVSQSPSNKVTEKGKDVELRCDPISGHTALYWYRQSLGQGLEFLIYFQGNSAPDKSGLPSDRFSAERTGGSVSTLTIQRTQQEDSAVYLCASSPQGLVFDTQYFGPGTRLTVL.

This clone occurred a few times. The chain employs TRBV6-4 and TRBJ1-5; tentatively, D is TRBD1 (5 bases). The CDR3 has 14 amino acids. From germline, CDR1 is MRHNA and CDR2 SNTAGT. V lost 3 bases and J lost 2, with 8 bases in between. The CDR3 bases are TGTGCCAGCAGTGAGGGGGTTGGCAATCAGCCCCAGCATTTT. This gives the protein CASSEGVGNQPQHF.

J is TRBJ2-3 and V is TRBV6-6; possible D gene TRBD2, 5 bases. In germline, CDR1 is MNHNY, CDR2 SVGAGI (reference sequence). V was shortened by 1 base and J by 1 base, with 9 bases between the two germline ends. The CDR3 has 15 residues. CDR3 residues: CASSYFGSGTDTQYF. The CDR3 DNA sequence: TGTGCCAGCAGTTACTTTGGGAGCGGCACAGATACGCAGTATTTT.

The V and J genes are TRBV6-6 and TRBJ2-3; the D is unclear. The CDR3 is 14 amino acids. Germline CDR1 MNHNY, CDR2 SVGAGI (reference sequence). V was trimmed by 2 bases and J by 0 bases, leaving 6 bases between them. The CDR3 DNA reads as TGTGCCAGCAGTTACGTTGCTAGCACAGATACGCAGTATTTT. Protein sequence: CASSYVASTDTQYF.

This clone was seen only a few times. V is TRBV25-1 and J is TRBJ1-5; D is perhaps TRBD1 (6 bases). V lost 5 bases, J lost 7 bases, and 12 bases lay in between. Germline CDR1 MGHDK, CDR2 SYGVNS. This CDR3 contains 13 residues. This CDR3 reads CASSRTVGQPQHF. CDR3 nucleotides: TGTGCCAGCAGTAGGACAGTTGGGCAGCCCCAGCATTTT.

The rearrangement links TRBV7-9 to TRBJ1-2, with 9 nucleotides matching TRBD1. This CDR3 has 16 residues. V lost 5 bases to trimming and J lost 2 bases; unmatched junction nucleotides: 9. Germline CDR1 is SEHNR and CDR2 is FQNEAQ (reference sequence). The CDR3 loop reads CASSPAGTGWNYGYTF. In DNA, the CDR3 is TGTGCCAGCAGCCCAGCTGGGACAGGGTGGAACTATGGCTACACCTTC.

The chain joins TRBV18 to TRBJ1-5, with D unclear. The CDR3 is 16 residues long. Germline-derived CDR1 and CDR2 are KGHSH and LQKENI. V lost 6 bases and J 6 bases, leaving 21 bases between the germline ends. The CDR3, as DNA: TGTGCCAGCTCTTCCAGTCGATCCTTCTCAGGTCAGCCCCAGCATTTT. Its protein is CASSSSRSFSGQPQHF. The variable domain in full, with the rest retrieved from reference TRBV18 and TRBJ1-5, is NAGVMQNPRHLVRRRGQEARLRCSPMKGHSHVYWYRQLPEEGLKFMVYLQKENIIDESGMPKERFSAEFPKEGPSILRIQQVVRGDSAAYFCASSSSRSFSGQPQHFGDGTRLSIL.

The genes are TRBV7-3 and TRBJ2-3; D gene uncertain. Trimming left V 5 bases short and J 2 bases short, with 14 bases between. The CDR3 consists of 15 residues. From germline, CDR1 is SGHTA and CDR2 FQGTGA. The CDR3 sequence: CASSRGFQNTDTQYF. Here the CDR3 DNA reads TGTGCCAGCAGCCGCGGTTTTCAGAACACAGATACGCAGTATTTT.

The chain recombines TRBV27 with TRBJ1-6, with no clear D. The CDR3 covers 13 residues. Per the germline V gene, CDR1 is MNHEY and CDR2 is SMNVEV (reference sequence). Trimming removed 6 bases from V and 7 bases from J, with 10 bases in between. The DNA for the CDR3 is TGTGCCAGCAGAACGGGCCTAAATTCACCCCTCCACTTT. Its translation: CASRTGLNSPLHF.

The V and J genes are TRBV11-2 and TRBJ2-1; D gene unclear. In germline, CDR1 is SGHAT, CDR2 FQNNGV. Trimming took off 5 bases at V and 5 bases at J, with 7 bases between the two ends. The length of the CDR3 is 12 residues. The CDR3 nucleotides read TGTGCCAGCAGCGGCTGGGACAATGAGCAGTTCTTC. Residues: CASSGWDNEQFF.

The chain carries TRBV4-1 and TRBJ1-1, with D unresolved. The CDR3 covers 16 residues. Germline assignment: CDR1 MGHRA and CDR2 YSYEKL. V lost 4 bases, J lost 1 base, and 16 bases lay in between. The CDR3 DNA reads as TGCGCCAGCAGCCGCGGGCAGGCCAGTAAGAACACTGAAGCTTTCTTT. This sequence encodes CASSRGQASKNTEAFF.

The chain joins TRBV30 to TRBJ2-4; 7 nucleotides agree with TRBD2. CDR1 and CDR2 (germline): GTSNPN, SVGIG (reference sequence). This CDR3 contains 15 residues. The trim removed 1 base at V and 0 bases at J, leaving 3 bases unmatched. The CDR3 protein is CAWSGGGLAKNIQYF. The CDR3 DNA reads TGTGCCTGGAGTGGGGGGGGACTAGCCAAAAACATTCAGTACTTC.

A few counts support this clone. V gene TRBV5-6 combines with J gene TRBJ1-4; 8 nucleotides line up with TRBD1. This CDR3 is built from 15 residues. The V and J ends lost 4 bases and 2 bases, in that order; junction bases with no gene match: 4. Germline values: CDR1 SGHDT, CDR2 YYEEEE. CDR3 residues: CASSQTGATNEKLFF. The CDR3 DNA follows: TGTGCCAGCAGCCAGACAGGGGCCACTAATGAAAAACTGTTTTTT.

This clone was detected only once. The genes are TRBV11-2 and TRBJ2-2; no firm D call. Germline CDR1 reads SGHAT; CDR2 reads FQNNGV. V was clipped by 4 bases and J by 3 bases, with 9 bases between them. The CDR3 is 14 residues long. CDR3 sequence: CASSSGPYTGELFF. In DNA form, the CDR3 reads TGTGCCAGCAGCTCTGGACCCTACACCGGGGAGCTGTTTTTT.

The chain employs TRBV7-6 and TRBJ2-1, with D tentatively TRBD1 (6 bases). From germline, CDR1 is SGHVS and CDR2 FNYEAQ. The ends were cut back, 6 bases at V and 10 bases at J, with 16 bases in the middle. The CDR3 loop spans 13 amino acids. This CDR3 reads CASSRPGDGEQFF. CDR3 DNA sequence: TGTGCCAGCAGTCGTCCAGGGGACGGGGAGCAGTTCTTC.

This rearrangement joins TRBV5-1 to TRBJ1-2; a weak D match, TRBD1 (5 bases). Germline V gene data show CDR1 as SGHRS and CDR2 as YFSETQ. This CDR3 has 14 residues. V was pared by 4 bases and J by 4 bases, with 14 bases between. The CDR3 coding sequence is TGCGCCAGCAGCCCCAGGGCAGGGTCCTATGGCTACACCTTC. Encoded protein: CASSPRAGSYGYTF.

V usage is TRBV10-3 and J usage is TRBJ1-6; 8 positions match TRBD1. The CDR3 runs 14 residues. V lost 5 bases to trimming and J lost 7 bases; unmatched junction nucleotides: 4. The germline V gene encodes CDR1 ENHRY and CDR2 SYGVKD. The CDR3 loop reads CAISPRTGNSPLHF. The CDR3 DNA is TGTGCCATCAGTCCCCGGACAGGGAATTCACCCCTCCACTTT.

This chain's CDR3 is CASQGVYGYTF. For the CDR3, the DNA is TGTGCCAGCCAGGGGGTCTATGGCTACACCTTC. This rearrangement joins TRBV25-1 to TRBJ1-2; 7 bases are a match to TRBD1. The CDR3 has 11 amino acids. In germline, CDR1 is MGHDK, CDR2 SYGVNS. Trimming at V came to 8 bases and at J to 4 bases, leaving 1 base not matched to a gene.

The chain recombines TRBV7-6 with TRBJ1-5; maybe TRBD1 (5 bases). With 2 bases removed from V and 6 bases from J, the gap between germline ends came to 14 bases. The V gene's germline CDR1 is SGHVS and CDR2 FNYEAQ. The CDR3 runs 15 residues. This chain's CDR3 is CASSLFPDQGQPQHF. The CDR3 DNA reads TGTGCCAGCAGCTTATTCCCGGACCAGGGTCAGCCCCAGCATTTT. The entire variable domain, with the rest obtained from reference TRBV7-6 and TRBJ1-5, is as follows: GAGVSQSPRYKVTKRGQDVALRCDPISGHVSLYWYRQALGQGPEFLTYFNYEAQQDKSGLPNDRFSAERPEGSISTLTIQRTEQRDSAMYRCASSLFPDQGQPQHFGDGTRLSIL.

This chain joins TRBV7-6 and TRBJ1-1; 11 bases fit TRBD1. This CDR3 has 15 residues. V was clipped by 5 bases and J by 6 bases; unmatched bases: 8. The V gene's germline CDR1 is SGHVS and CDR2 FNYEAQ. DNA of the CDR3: TGTGCCAGCAGCCGTATCGGGACAGGGGGATCTGAAGCTTTCTTT. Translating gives CASSRIGTGGSEAFF. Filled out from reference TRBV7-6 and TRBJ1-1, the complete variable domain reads GAGVSQSPRYKVTKRGQDVALRCDPISGHVSLYWYRQALGQGPEFLTYFNYEAQQDKSGLPNDRFSAERPEGSISTLTIQRTEQRDSAMYRCASSRIGTGGSEAFFGQGTRLTVV.

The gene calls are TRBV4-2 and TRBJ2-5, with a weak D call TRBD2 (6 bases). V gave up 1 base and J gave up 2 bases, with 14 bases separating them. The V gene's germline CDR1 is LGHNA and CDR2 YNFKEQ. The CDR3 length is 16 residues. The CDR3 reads CASSQGVSGEQETQYF. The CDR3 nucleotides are TGTGCCAGCAGCCAAGGGGTTAGCGGCGAGCAAGAGACCCAGTACTTC.

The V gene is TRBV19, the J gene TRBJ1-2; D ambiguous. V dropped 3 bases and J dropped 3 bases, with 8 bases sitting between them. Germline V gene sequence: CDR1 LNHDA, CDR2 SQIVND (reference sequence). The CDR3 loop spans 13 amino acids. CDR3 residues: CASSMRGDYGYTF. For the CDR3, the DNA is TGTGCCAGTAGTATGCGGGGAGACTATGGCTACACCTTC.

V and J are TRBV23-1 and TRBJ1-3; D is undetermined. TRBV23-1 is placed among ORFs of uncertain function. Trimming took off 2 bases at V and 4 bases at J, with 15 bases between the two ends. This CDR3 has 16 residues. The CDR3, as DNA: TGCGCCAGCAGTCAAAAGTCTCCCCCGGGGGGAAACACCATATATTTT. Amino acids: CASSQKSPPGGNTIYF.

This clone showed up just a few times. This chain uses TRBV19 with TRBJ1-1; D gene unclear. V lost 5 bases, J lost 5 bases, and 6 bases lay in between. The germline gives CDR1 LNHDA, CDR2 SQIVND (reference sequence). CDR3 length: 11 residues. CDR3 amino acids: CASSGSTEAFF. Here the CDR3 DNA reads TGTGCCAGTAGTGGGTCGACTGAAGCTTTCTTT.

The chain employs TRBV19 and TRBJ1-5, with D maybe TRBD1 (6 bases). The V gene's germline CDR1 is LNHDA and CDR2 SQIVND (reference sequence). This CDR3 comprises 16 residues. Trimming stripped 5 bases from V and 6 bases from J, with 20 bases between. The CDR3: CASSRDTGQRIQPQHF. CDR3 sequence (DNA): TGTGCCAGTAGTCGGGACACCGGGCAGCGTATTCAGCCCCAGCATTTT.